This T cell receptor beta chain is drawn from a study of cytomegalovirus exposure and HLA in healthy donors. Study-wide results and caveats: A few CMV-associated chains were confirmed in vitro to be specific for CMV antigens.

This clone was counted between two and nine times. Antigen unknown. Nominal health characterized the donors when sampled, though unrecorded immune exposures were likely. The PCR used 60 Vbeta and 13 Jbeta primers. Assay: immunoSEQ multiplex PCR; the TCRdb copy retains only in-frame clones and omits some. Counted here are some 150,000 clones, roughly 8.8% occurring once; the ten biggest clones make up roughly 7.2%. The receptor's source is a woman between 40 and 55 years old in good health and CMV-seropositive. What was sequenced was PBMCs.

The CDR3 here is CASSLWTALSVLTF. The CDR3 region has the DNA TGTGCCAGCAGCCTGTGGACAGCGCTGAGCGTCCTGACTTTC. This sequence joins TRBV5-6 and TRBJ2-6, with a weak D call TRBD1 (6 bases). The germline gives CDR1 SGHDT, CDR2 YYEEEE. CDR3 size: 14 residues. V lost 4 bases to trimming and J lost 12 bases, with 17 bases between them.